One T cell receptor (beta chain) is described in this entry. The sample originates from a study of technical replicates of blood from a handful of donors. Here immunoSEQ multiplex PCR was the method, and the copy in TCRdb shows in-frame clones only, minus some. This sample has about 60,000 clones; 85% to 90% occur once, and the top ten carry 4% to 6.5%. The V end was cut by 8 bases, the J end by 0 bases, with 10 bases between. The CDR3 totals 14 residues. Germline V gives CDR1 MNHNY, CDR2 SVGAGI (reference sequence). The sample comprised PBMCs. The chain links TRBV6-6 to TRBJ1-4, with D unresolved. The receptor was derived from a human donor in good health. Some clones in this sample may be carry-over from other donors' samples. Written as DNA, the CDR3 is TGTGCCAGCCGCTACAGTGCAACTAATGAAAAACTGTTTTTT. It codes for CASRYSATNEKLFF.